The clone carrying this T cell receptor beta chain appeared a few times. Antigen specificity is unknown. Trimming stripped 4 bases from V and 4 bases from J, with 16 bases between. This CDR3 is 15 amino acids long. The germline V gene has CDR1 LGHNA and CDR2 YSLEER. This sample is part of a study of somatic mutations in cytotoxic T cells in rheumatoid arthritis. Study-level points and caveats: For CD8+ T-cell clonality, rheumatoid arthritis patients and age-matched healthy controls did not differ significantly.

Method: immunoSEQ multiplex PCR; TCRdb's copy keeps in-frame clones and lacks some. The table shows over 8,000 clones, with 81% occurring only once. This receptor was identified in a woman between 50 and 59 years old in good health. The source material was CD8+ T cells sorted from blood. V usage is TRBV4-3 and J usage is TRBJ2-5; a weak D match, TRBD1 (6 bases). The CDR3 nucleotides read TGCGCCAGCAGCCCGTCTACAGGGCTCGGAGAGACCCAGTACTTC. This sequence encodes CASSPSTGLGETQYF.